What follows is one T cell receptor beta chain and its context. This sample is part of a study of cytomegalovirus exposure and HLA in healthy donors. The PCR contained 60 Vbeta and 13 Jbeta primers. Libraries were prepared by immunoSEQ multiplex PCR; TCRdb keeps only in-frame clonotypes and omits some of them. This sample's table has 150,000 or so clones. The CDR3 loop spans 17 amino acids. J lost 2 bases, V lost 3 bases, and 11 bases had no gene match. Germline V gene sequence: CDR1 LNHDA, CDR2 SQIVND (reference sequence). The chain is built from TRBV19 and TRBJ2-7; 9 nucleotides match TRBD2. The receptor comes from a woman between 50 and 59 years old in good health and CMV-seronegative. Specimen: PBMCs. The chain's CDR3 is CASSIRRGGKGAYEQYF. The CDR3 DNA is TGTGCCAGTAGTATCCGGCGGGGGGGAAAAGGCGCCTACGAGCAGTACTTC. The entire variable domain, with the rest obtained from reference TRBV19 and TRBJ2-7, is as follows: DGGITQSPKYLFRKEGQNVTLSCEQNLNHDAMYWYRQDPGQGLRLIYYSQIVNDFQKGDIAEGYSVSREKKESFPLTVTSAQKNPTAFYLCASSIRRGGKGAYEQYFGPGTRLTVT.